These T cell receptor beta chains were read from a single sample in a study of cytomegalovirus exposure and HLA in healthy donors. The data were produced by immunoSEQ multiplex PCR, yet TCRdb's version contains in-frame clones alone and is incomplete. Counted here are about 150,000 clones, more than 65% occurring once; the ten biggest clones make up roughly 6.5%. The sequencing sample was made of PBMCs. These receptors originate from a man in his forties or fifties in good health and CMV-seropositive. Both conserved end residues are part of each CDR3. The D gene is left open where the match is weak. Clone size, where shown, is once, few, many, or a class for clones that have expanded.

>NA|TRBJ1-5|TRBV6-1|NA
TGTGCCAGCAGTGAACGCAGGGGCAATCAGCCCCAGCATTTT
CASSERRGNQPQHF
>NA|TRBJ2-3|TRBV7-9|NA
TGTGCCAGCAGCTTAGGGACAGACGCCACAGATACGCAGTATTTT
CASSLGTDATDTQYF
>NA|TRBJ2-1|TRBV5-6|TRBD1
TGTGCCAGCAGCTTGCGAGGGGGCTCCTACTACAATGAGCAGTTCTTC
CASSLRGGSYYNEQFF
>NA|TRBJ2-1|TRBV14|TRBD2
TGTGCCAGCAGCCAAGCCACGCGGGAGCGCCATGAGCAGTTCTTC
CASSQATRERHEQFF
>NA|TRBJ1-3|TRBV18|NA
TGTGCCAGCTCACCACCGAAGCCCTCTGGAAACACCATATATTTT
CASSPPKPSGNTIYF
>NA|TRBJ1-1|TRBV29-1|NA
TGCAGCGCCACACAAGGAAACAGGGCGAACACTGAAGCTTTCTTT
CSATQGNRANTEAFF
>NA|TRBJ2-3|TRBV7-9|NA
TGTGCCAGCAGCTTAGGTGGCGGACAGCCCAGCACAGATACGCAGTATTTT
CASSLGGGQPSTDTQYF
>NA|TRBJ2-1|TRBV13|NA
TGTGCCAGCAGGGTCCGGTACAATGAGCAGTTCTTC
CASRVRYNEQFF
>NA|TRBJ2-3|TRBV9|TRBD2
TGTGCCAGCAGCGTAGGGGGGGGGAGCACAGATACGCAGTATTTT
CASSVGGGSTDTQYF
>NA|TRBJ1-2|TRBV4-1|NA
TGCGCCAGCAGCCAAGGAGGCTGGAGGTATGGCTACACCTTC
CASSQGGWRYGYTF
>NA|TRBJ1-1|TRBV20-1|NA
TGCAGTGCTAGAGACGGGTACGAAGCTTTCTTT
CSARDGYEAFF
>NA|TRBJ2-5|TRBV9|TRBD2
TGTGCCAGCAGCGTAGCCCAGCGGGGGGGCCAAGAGACCCAGTACTTC
CASSVAQRGGQETQYF
>NA|TRBJ1-2|TRBV4-1|NA
TGCGCCAGCAGCCAAGATAGGGGAGGGGGCTACACCTTC
CASSQDRGGGYTF
>NA|TRBJ1-5|TRBV11-2|NA
TGTGCCAGCAGGTTCCCCCTCCATCAGCCCCAGCATTTT
CASRFPLHQPQHF
>once|TRBJ1-2|TRBV7-9|TRBD1
TGTGCCGGGGTACAGGGGGATGGCTACACCTTC
CAGVQGDGYTF
>NA|TRBJ2-3|TRBV6-1|NA
TGTGCCAGCAGTGACCAGGGCACAGATACGCAGTATTTT
CASSDQGTDTQYF
>few|TRBJ1-1|TRBV5-6|TRBD1
TGTGCCAGCAGCGTGGCGTGGACAGGGGGACGGAACACTGAAGCTTTCTTT
CASSVAWTGGRNTEAFF
>few|TRBJ1-2|TRBV7-6|NA
TGTGCCAGCAGCTCGTCCCGTTCCGCGGATCCCACCTTC
CASSSSRSADPTF
>NA|TRBJ1-1|TRBV9|NA
TGTGCCAGCAGCTTAACGGAGGTGTCTGAAGCTTTCTTT
CASSLTEVSEAFF
>NA|TRBJ2-5|TRBV29-1|NA
TGCAGCGTGACTGGGACTGCTGGAGAGACCCAGTACTTC
CSVTGTAGETQYF
>NA|TRBJ2-3|TRBV15|NA
TGTGCCACCAGCCCACGGAGCACAGATACGCAGTATTTT
CATSPRSTDTQYF
>NA|TRBJ2-3|TRBV19|NA
TGTGCCAGTAGCAATCCGACAGTTTCAGATACGCAGTATTTT
CASSNPTVSDTQYF
>NA|TRBJ1-1|TRBV7-9|NA
TGTGCCAGCAGCTTAACGGGGATCGCTGAAGCTTTCTTT
CASSLTGIAEAFF
>NA|TRBJ1-1|TRBV5-1|NA
TGCGCCAGCAGCTTGCGGACCGGGATGAACACTGAAGCTTTCTTT
CASSLRTGMNTEAFF
>NA|TRBJ2-1|TRBV6-5|TRBD1
TGTGCCAGCAGTGAGCCAGGGGGCGTTGAGCAGTTCTTC
CASSEPGGVEQFF
>NA|TRBJ2-1|TRBV11-2|TRBD1
TGTGCCAGCAGCTTACGGGGACAGGGTAGTAATGAGCAGTTCTTC
CASSLRGQGSNEQFF
>few|TRBJ2-2|TRBV19|NA
TGTGCCAGTAATCCCCAGAAACTAGGTACCGGGGAGCTGTTTTTT
CASNPQKLGTGELFF
>NA|TRBJ1-2|TRBV6-5|TRBD1
TGTGCCAGCAGGCCAACAGGGGTTAGCTATGGCTACACCTTC
CASRPTGVSYGYTF
>NA|TRBJ1-1|TRBV13|NA
TGTGCCAGCAGCTCACCCTACAGGGAAATTGAAGCTTTCTTT
CASSSPYREIEAFF
>few|TRBJ1-2|TRBV14|NA
TGTGCCAGCAGCCTAAACATGGGAGTGGATGGCTACACCTTC
CASSLNMGVDGYTF
>NA|TRBJ1-4|TRBV5-4|TRBD1
TGTGCCAGCAGCTGGAACAGGGGCGATGAAAAACTGTTTTTT
CASSWNRGDEKLFF
>NA|TRBJ1-1|TRBV10-3|TRBD1
TGTGCCACCCAGCCCGGGGAAGGGACAGGGGTCATGAACACTGAAGCTTTCTTT
CATQPGEGTGVMNTEAFF
>NA|TRBJ1-4|TRBV2|NA
TGTGCCAGCAGGCCCCCTCCGGGTGGTGAAAAACTGTTTTTT
CASRPPPGGEKLFF
>once|TRBJ2-3|TRBV5-1|TRBD2
TGCGCCAGCACCCCGGGAGGGACAGATACGCAGTATTTT
CASTPGGTDTQYF
>NA|TRBJ2-3|TRBV11-2|NA
TGTGCCAGCAGCTTGAGTCCGGAGGGGCATACGCAGTATTTT
CASSLSPEGHTQYF
>NA|TRBJ2-2|TRBV2|TRBD2
TGTGCCAGCATGGGACTAGCGGGACGGGGAGGCACCGGGGAGCTGTTTTTT
CASMGLAGRGGTGELFF
>NA|TRBJ2-5|TRBV4-2|TRBD2
TGTGCCAGCAGCCAAGCGGTCGGGGGGGCTAACCAAGAGACCCAGTACTTC
CASSQAVGGANQETQYF
>NA|TRBJ2-2|TRBV29-1|NA
TGCAGCGCTAGACCCCCGACGGACACCGGGGAGCTGTTTTTT
CSARPPTDTGELFF
>NA|TRBJ2-7|TRBV6-5|TRBD1
TGTGCCAGCAGTTACGGACAGGGGGCTAGCGAGCAGTACTTC
CASSYGQGASEQYF
>NA|TRBJ2-5|TRBV19|NA
TGTGCCAGTAGGAAGGGACTCGCAGAGACCCAGTACTTC
CASRKGLAETQYF
>NA|TRBJ2-3|TRBV10-3|TRBD2
TGTGCCATCAGTGAGTCCCTAGCGGGAGGGCGGGATACGCAGTATTTT
CAISESLAGGRDTQYF
>NA|TRBJ1-1|TRBV5-4|NA
TGTGCCAGCAGCCGGGACACCCTTGAAGCTTTCTTT
CASSRDTLEAFF
>NA|TRBJ2-2|TRBV7-6|NA
TGTGCCAGCAGCTTAGTCGTTATTGGGAGCACCGGGGAGCTGTTTTTT
CASSLVVIGSTGELFF
>NA|TRBJ1-5|TRBV2|NA
TGTGCCAGCAGTCCGCTGGCTAGCAATCAGCCCCAGCATTTT
CASSPLASNQPQHF
>NA|TRBJ1-1|TRBV5-1|NA
TGCGCCAGCAGCTTATACGAAGACAGCGAAGCTTTCTTT
CASSLYEDSEAFF
>NA|TRBJ1-2|TRBV19|NA
TGTGCCAGTAGTATCCAGGGGAAAAATAACTATGGCTACACCTTC
CASSIQGKNNYGYTF
>NA|TRBJ1-4|TRBV7-8|NA
TGTGCCAGCAGCTCCCTTTTGAGAGGGCCTAATGAAAAACTGTTTTTT
CASSSLLRGPNEKLFF
>NA|TRBJ2-7|TRBV7-9|NA
TGTGCCAGCAGCGGGCCGGACAGAGGAATGGGGCGTTCGGGCGAGCAGTACTTC
CASSGPDRGMGRSGEQYF
>NA|TRBJ2-2|TRBV30|NA
TGTGCCTGGAGTGTACTTCCAGGGACCGGGGAGCTGTTTTTT
CAWSVLPGTGELFF